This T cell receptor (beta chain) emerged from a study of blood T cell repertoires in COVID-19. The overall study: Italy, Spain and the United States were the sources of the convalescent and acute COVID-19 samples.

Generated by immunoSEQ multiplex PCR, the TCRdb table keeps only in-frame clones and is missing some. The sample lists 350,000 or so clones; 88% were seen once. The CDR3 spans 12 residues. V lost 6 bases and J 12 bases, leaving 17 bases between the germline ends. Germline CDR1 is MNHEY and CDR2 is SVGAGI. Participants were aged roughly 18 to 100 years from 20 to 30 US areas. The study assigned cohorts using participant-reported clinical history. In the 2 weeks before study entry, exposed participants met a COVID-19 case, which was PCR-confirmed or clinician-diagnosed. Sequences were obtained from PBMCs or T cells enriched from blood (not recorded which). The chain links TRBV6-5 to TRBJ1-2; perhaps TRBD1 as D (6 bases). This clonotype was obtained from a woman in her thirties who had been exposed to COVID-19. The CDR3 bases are TGTGCCAGCAGCGCGGGGGGGCGATCTAACACCTTC. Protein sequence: CASSAGGRSNTF.